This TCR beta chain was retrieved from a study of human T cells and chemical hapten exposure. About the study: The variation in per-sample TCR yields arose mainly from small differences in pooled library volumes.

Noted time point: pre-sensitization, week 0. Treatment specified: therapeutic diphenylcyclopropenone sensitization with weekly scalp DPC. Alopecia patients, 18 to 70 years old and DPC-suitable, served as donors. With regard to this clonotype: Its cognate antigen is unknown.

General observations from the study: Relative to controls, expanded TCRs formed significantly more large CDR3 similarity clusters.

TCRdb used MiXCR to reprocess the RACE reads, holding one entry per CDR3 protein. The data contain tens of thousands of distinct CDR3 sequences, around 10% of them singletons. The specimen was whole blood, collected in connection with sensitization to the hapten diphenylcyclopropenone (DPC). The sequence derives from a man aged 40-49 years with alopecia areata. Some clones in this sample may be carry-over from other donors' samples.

CDR3 DNA: TGTGCCACCGAGGGGGACGGTAATTCACCCCTCCACTTT. It translates to CATEGDGNSPLHF. The chain combines TRBV28 with TRBJ1-6; tentative D call: TRBD1 (6 bases). Trimming took off 10 bases at V and 6 bases at J, with 13 bases between the two ends. Germline lookup yields CDR1 MDHEN and CDR2 SYDVKM. The CDR3 is 13 residues long.